The clone carrying this TCR beta chain was counted a few times. The target antigen is unknown. Sequencing used immunoSEQ multiplex PCR; TCRdb keeps in-frame clones, though not all of them. The sample includes roughly 25,000 clones, less than 85% seen only once; the top ten take about 7.8%. The data originate from a study of vaccination effects on CD4 cells after COVID-19. The CDR3 covers 14 residues. Germline assignment: CDR1 GTSNPN and CDR2 SVGIG (reference sequence). V was clipped by 2 bases and J by 2 bases; unmatched bases: 3. Antigen-specific CD4+ T cells were first expanded with viral peptide pools by the ViraFEST assay and only then sequenced. When around nine days of culture had elapsed, CD4+ T cells were isolated. Two-dose BNT162b2 or mRNA-1273 vaccination was given to participants. Each culture well received around 2 million PBMC. These cells were then cultured in IMDM with roughly 9 IU/ml IL-2 and around 10 ug/ml peptides. Half-medium exchanges with IL-2 medium took place on days 3 and 7.

This receptor was taken from a human donor who received a COVID-19 vaccine. The sequencing used CD4+ T cells from PBMCs cultured with SARS-CoV-2 spike peptides, collected after COVID-19 vaccination. V gene TRBV30 combines with J gene TRBJ1-1, with 9 bases identical to TRBD1. This CDR3 reads CAWSTGQGNTEAFF. The DNA of the CDR3 is TGTGCCTGGAGTACGGGACAGGGTAACACTGAAGCTTTCTTT.